This passage covers 8 T cell receptor beta chains from one sample sequenced in a study of glioma-infiltrating T cells after dendritic cell vaccination. Produced via immunoSEQ multiplex PCR; TCRdb's table is partial and in-frame only. The sample holds tens of thousands of clones, 85% seen once. Documented time point: after dendritic cell vaccination, including at tumor progression/relapse. Source: blood, taken after dendritic cell vaccination. The receptors originated from a human donor with glioblastoma.

The chain combines TRBV11-2 with TRBJ2-7, with D tentatively TRBD1 (6 bases). Germline-derived CDR1 and CDR2 are SGHAT and FQNNGV. The CDR3 totals 14 residues. V was clipped by 3 bases and J by 2 bases, with 11 bases between them. The CDR3 nucleotides are TGTGCCAGCAGCTTTGATGGACAGCCCTACGAGCAGTACTTC. It yields the protein CASSFDGQPYEQYF.

This clone showed up just once. The gene calls are TRBV6-6 and TRBJ2-2; D might be TRBD2 (7 bases). This CDR3 spans 15 amino acids. V lost 2 bases and J lost 3, with 10 bases in between. Germline lookup yields CDR1 MNHNY and CDR2 SVGAGI (reference sequence). The DNA of the CDR3 is TGTGCCAGCAGTTACGAGGGGGGGGACACCGGGGAGCTGTTTTTT. This translates into CASSYEGGDTGELFF.

The V call is TRBV27, the J call TRBJ1-3, with D perhaps matching TRBD1 (5 bases). This CDR3 is 15 amino acids long. V lost 4 bases to trimming and J lost 0 bases, with 10 bases between them. Germline-derived CDR1 and CDR2 are MNHEY and SMNVEV (reference sequence). CDR3 DNA: TGTGCCAGCAGTTCAAAGACAGCCTCTGGAAACACCATATATTTT. Protein sequence: CASSSKTASGNTIYF.

The genes are TRBV2 and TRBJ2-5; 9 bases map to TRBD1. The DNA end is a closer match to TRBJ2-7, so the J assignment may be wrong. Germline-derived CDR1 and CDR2 are SNHLY and FYNNEI. The CDR3 covers 14 residues. The CDR3, as DNA: TGTGCCAGCAGTGGAGGACAGGGGATCTACGAGCAGTACTTC. This encodes CASSGGQGIYEQYF.

The rearrangement uses TRBV6-6 and TRBJ2-1, with 9 bases that match TRBD1. The CDR3 is made up of 15 amino acids. Trimming at V came to 3 bases and at J to 4 bases, leaving 4 bases not matched to a gene. Germline V lookup: CDR1 MNHNY, CDR2 SVGAGI (reference sequence). CDR3 bases: TGTGCCAGCAGTTATAGGGACAGGGCTTACAATGAGCAGTTCTTC. Protein: CASSYRDRAYNEQFF.

The J gene is TRBJ2-3, the V gene TRBV19; D perhaps matches TRBD2 (6 bases). Deletions cut 6 bases from V and 5 bases from J, with 9 bases between. CDR1 and CDR2 (germline): LNHDA, SQIVND (reference sequence). CDR3 length: 12 amino acids. The CDR3 protein is CASRRAGDTQYF. In nucleotides, the CDR3 is TGTGCCAGTAGAAGAGCGGGAGATACGCAGTATTTT.

The genes are TRBV5-3 and TRBJ2-1, with D hard to call. TRBV5-3 belongs to the ORF category, with a function that is uncertain. CDR3 size: 13 residues. Between the trimmed V and J ends, which lost 1 base and 7 bases, there was a span of 9 bases. The CDR3 region has the DNA TGTGCCAGAAGCTTGCGCCCTAGGAATGAGCAGTTCTTC. Amino acid sequence: CARSLRPRNEQFF.

The chain's CDR3 is CASSPNSNQPQHF. The DNA for the CDR3 is TGTGCCAGCAGTCCCAATAGCAATCAGCCCCAGCATTTT. V gene TRBV6-6 combines with J gene TRBJ1-5; D remains ambiguous. The CDR3 spans 13 residues. Germline V CDR1 and CDR2: MNHNY, SVGAGI (reference sequence). The V and J ends lost 5 bases and 0 bases respectively, with 5 bases between them.